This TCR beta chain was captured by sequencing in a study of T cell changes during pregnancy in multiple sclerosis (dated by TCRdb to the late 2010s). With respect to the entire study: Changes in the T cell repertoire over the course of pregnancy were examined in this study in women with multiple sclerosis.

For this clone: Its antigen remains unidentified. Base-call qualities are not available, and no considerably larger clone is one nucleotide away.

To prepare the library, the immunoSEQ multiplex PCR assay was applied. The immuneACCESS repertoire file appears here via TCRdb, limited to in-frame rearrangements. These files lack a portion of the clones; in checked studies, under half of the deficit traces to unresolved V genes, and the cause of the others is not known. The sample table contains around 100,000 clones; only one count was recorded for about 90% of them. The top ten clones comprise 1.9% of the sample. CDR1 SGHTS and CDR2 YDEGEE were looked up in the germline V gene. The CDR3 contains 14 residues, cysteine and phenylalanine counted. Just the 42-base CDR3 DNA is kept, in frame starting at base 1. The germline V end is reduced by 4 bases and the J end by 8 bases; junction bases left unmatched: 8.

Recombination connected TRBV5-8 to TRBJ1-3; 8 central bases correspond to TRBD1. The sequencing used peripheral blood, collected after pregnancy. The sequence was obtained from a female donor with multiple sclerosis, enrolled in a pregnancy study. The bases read TGTGCCAGCAGCCCGGGGACAGGCTGGGACACCATATATTTT. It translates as CASSPGTGWDTIYF.